Below, 8 T cell receptor beta chains from the same sample are listed, as sequenced in a study of blood T cell repertoires in COVID-19. TCRdb's table, derived via immunoSEQ multiplex PCR, lists solely in-frame clones and lacks some. The repertoire consists of roughly 320,000 clones, with more than 90% occurring once and the leading ten covering 3.5% to 5%. The sequenced material came from PBMCs or T cells enriched from blood (not recorded which). The receptors shown here come from a woman aged 25 to 39 who had been exposed to COVID-19.

The V call is TRBV21-1, the J call TRBJ2-1; TRBD1 reflects the table's D call only, with no check against the DNA. TRBV21-1 is given as a pseudogene. This CDR3 region has 15 residues. The CDR3 sequence: CASSKDRAPYNEQFF. The CDR3, as DNA: TGTGCCAGCAGCAAAGACAGGGCCCCCTACAATGAGCAGTTCTTC.

The chain joins TRBV2 to TRBJ1-5; tentative D call: TRBD1 (6 bases). This CDR3 region has 14 residues. The V end was cut by 7 bases, the J end by 1 base, with 11 bases between. The germline CDR1 and CDR2 sequences are SNHLY and FYNNEI. The CDR3 bases are TGTGCCAGCAAAACCGACAGGAGCAATCAGCCCCAGCATTTT. It yields the protein CASKTDRSNQPQHF.

The V and J genes are TRBV14 and TRBJ1-2, with a tentative D call TRBD1 (5 bases). The CDR3 runs 15 residues. Trimming took 1 base from V and 8 from J, leaving 17 bases between them. Germline assignment: CDR1 SGHDN and CDR2 FVKESK. CDR3 loop: CASSQAGGAAGGYTF. CDR3 bases: TGTGCCAGCAGCCAAGCGGGGGGTGCCGCGGGGGGCTACACCTTC.

The V gene is TRBV2, the J gene TRBJ2-1, with TRBD2 identical over 15 bases. Germline V gives CDR1 SNHLY, CDR2 FYNNEI. This CDR3 is 15 amino acids long. Here the CDR3 DNA reads TGTCATAGTAGGCCCGGGACTAGCGGGGGGAATGAGCAGTTCTTC. Translation: CHSRPGTSGGNEQFF.

The chain carries TRBV4-1 and TRBJ1-2, with D possibly being TRBD1 (6 bases). The germline gives CDR1 MGHRA, CDR2 YSYEKL. The CDR3 is made up of 14 amino acids. Trimming took off 6 bases at V and 7 bases at J, with 18 bases between the two ends. The CDR3 reads CASRKNSGERGYTF. CDR3 bases: TGCGCCAGCAGGAAGAATTCAGGGGAACGTGGCTACACCTTC.

The V gene is TRBV7-2, the J gene TRBJ2-2; 12 positions match TRBD1. The CDR3 sequence is 15 residues long. Unmatched junction bases numbered 2, after V lost 4 bases and J lost 5 bases. Germline-derived CDR1 and CDR2 are SGHTA and FQGNSA. CDR3 DNA: TGTGCCAGCAGCTGGGGACAGGGGGCGACCGGGGAGCTGTTTTTT. This sequence encodes CASSWGQGATGELFF.

This clone occurred a few times. The rearrangement links TRBV4-3 to TRBJ2-7; 7 bases agree with TRBD2. The V and J ends lost 3 bases and 7 bases, in that order; junction bases with no gene match: 9. Per the germline V gene, CDR1 is LGHNA and CDR2 is YSLEER. This CDR3 contains 14 residues. The CDR3 loop is CASSHGRGGKEQYF. CDR3 bases: TGCGCCAGCAGCCACGGACGGGGAGGGAAGGAGCAGTACTTC.

This rearrangement joins TRBV19 to TRBJ2-3; tentative D call: TRBD1 (5 bases). The germline V gene encodes CDR1 LNHDA and CDR2 SQIVND (reference sequence). V shed 3 bases and J shed 3 bases, with 13 bases lying between them. The CDR3 is 15 amino acids. CDR3: CASSISQGLTDTQYF. CDR3 in DNA: TGTGCCAGTAGTATCAGCCAGGGTTTAACAGATACGCAGTATTTT.